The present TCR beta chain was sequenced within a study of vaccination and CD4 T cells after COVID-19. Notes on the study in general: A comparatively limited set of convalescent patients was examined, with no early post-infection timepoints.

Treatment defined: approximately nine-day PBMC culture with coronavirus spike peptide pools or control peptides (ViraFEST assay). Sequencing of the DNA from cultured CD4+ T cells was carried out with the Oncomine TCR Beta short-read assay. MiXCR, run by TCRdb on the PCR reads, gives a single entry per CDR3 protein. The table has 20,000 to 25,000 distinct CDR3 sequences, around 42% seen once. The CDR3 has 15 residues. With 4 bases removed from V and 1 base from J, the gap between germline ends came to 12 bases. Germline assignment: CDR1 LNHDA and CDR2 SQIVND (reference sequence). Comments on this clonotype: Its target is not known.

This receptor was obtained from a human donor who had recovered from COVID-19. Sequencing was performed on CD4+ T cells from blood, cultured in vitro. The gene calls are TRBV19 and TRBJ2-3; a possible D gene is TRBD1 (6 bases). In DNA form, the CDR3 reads TGTGCCAGTAGTACGGTAAGACAGGGCACAGATACGCAGTATTTT. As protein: CASSTVRQGTDTQYF.